These T cell receptor beta chains were read from a single sample in a study of tissue T cells after allogeneic stem cell transplantation. Method: immunoSEQ multiplex PCR; TCRdb's copy keeps in-frame clones and lacks some. This sample carries roughly 42,000 clones, 80% to 95% of them seen once, and the ten largest clones take 3% to 4%. The sequencing here drew on blood, taken before transplantation. These receptors all stem from a woman aged 40 to 75 who later had graft-versus-host disease after an allogeneic stem cell transplant. The CDR3 runs from the conserved cysteine through the conserved F or W. D genes are given only for firm matches. Some rows have no size entry. The others give once, few or many, or a class for an expanded clone.

CDR3aa,CDR3nt,abundance,j_gene,v_gene,d_gene
CASSSDPGNSPLHF,TGTGCCAGCAGCTCGGACCCCGGTAATTCACCCCTCCACTTT,.,TRBJ1-6,TRBV7-8,.
CACGGSGLTYEQYF,TGTGCCTGTGGGGGGAGCGGTTTGACCTACGAGCAGTACTTC,.,TRBJ2-7,TRBV28,.
CASSSDGNTEAFF,TGTGCCAGCAGTTCGGACGGTAACACTGAAGCTTTCTTT,.,TRBJ1-1,TRBV27,.
CASRSPRQVIDRTEAFF,TGTGCAAGTCGCTCCCCTAGACAGGTAATTGATAGGACTGAAGCTTTCTTT,once,TRBJ1-1,TRBV12-2,.
CSVEGQRNTEAFF,TGCAGCGTTGAAGGTCAGAGGAACACTGAAGCTTTCTTT,.,TRBJ1-1,TRBV29-1,.
CASSGDLTNEKLFF,TGTGCCAGCTCAGGGGATCTGACTAATGAAAAACTGTTTTTT,.,TRBJ1-4,TRBV18,.
CAIRRGIGDREKDTQYF,TGTGCCATCAGGAGGGGAATTGGGGACAGGGAAAAAGATACGCAGTATTTT,.,TRBJ2-3,TRBV10-3,TRBD1
CASSPSVAEQYF,TGTGCCAGCAGCCCATCGGTAGCCGAGCAGTACTTC,.,TRBJ2-7,TRBV11-2,.
CASSLQGAGTDTQYF,TGTGCCAGCAGCTTGCAGGGGGCTGGAACAGATACGCAGTATTTT,.,TRBJ2-3,TRBV5-4,TRBD1
CASSPGTANSPLHF,TGTGCCAGCTCACCCGGTACAGCTAATTCACCCCTCCACTTT,.,TRBJ1-6,TRBV18,.
CATSDFGRAEYNEQFF,TGTGCCACCAGTGATTTTGGCAGGGCGGAATACAATGAGCAGTTCTTC,.,TRBJ2-1,TRBV24-1,.
CSVEPRDLQETQYF,TGCAGCGTTGAGCCGAGAGATCTCCAAGAGACCCAGTACTTC,.,TRBJ2-5,TRBV29-1,.